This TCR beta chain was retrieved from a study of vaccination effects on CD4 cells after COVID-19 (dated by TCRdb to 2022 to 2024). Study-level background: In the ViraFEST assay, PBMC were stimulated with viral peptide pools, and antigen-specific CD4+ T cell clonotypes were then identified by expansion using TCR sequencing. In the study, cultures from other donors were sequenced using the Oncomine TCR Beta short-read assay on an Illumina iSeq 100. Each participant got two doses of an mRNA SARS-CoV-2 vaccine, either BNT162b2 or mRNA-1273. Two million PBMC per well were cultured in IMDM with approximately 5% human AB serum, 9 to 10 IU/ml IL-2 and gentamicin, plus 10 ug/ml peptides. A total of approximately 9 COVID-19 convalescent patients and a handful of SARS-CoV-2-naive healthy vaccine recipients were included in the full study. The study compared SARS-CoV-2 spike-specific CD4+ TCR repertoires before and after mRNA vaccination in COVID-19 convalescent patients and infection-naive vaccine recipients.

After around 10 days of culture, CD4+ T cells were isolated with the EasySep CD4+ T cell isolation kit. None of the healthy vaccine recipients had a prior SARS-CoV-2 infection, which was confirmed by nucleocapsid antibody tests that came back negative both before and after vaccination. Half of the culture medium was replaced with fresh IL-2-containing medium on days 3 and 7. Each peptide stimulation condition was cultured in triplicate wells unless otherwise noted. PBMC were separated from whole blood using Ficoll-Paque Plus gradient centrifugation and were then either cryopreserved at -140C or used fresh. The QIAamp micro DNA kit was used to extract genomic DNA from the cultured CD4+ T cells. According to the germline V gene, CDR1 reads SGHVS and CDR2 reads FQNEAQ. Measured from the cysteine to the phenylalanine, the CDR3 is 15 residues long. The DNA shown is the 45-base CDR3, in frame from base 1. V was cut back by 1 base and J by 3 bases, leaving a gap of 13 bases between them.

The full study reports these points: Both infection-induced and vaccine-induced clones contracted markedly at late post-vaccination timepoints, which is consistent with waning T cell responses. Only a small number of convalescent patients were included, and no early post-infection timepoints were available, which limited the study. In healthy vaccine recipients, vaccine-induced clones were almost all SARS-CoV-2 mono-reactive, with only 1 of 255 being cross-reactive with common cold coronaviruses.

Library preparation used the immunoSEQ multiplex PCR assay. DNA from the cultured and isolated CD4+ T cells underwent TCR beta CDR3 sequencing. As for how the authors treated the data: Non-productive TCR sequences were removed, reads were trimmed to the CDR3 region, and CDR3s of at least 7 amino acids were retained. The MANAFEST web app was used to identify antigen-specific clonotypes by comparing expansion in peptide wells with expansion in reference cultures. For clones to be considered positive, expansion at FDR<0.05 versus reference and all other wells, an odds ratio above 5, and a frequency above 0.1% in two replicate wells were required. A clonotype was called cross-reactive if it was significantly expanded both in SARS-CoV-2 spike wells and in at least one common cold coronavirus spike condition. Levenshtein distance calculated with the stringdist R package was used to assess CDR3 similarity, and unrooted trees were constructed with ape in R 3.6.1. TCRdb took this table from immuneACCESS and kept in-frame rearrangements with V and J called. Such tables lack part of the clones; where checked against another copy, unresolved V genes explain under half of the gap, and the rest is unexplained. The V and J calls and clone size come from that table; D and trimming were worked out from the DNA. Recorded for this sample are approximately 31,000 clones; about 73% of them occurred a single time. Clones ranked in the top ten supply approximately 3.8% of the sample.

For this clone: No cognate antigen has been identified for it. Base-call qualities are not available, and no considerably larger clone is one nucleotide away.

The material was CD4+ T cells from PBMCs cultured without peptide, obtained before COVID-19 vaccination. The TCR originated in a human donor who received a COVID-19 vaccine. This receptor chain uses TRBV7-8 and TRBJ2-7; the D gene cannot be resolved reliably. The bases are TGTGCCAGCAGCTTAGAAGGATTAATCAACTACGAGCAGTACTTC. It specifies CASSLEGLINYEQYF.